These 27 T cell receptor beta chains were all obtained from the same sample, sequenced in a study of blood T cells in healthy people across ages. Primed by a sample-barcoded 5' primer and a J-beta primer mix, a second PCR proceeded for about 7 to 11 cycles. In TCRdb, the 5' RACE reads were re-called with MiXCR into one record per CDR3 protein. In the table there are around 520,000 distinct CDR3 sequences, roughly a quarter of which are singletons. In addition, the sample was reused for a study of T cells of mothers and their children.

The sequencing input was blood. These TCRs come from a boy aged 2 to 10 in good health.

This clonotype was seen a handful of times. CDR3: CASSQSNRVVTEAFF. CDR3 bases: TGCGCCAGCAGTCAATCGAACAGGGTGGTCACTGAAGCTTTCTTT. The chain employs TRBV23-1 and TRBJ1-1; D perhaps matches TRBD1 (6 bases). TRBV23-1 is an ORF for which the function is uncertain. Trimming took off 0 bases at V and 4 bases at J, with 12 bases between the two ends. The CDR3 consists of 15 residues.

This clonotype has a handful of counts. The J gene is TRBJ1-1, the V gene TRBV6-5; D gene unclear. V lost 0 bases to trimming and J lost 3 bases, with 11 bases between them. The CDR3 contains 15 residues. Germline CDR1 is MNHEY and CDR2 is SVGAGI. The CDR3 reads CASSYSWRVDTEAFF. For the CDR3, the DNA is TGTGCCAGCAGTTACTCGTGGAGGGTGGACACTGAAGCTTTCTTT.

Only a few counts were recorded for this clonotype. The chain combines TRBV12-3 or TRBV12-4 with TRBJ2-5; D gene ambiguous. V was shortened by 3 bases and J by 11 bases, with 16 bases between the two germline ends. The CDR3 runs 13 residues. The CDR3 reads CASSFGSPEEQYF. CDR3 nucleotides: TGTGCCAGCAGTTTCGGTTCCCCCGAGGAGCAGTACTTC.

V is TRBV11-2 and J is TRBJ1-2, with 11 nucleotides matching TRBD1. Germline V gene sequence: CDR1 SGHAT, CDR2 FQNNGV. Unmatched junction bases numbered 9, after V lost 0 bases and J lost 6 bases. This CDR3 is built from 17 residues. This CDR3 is CASSLDSGQGARNGYTF. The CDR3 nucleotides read TGTGCCAGCAGCTTAGACTCCGGACAGGGGGCGAGGAATGGCTACACCTTC.

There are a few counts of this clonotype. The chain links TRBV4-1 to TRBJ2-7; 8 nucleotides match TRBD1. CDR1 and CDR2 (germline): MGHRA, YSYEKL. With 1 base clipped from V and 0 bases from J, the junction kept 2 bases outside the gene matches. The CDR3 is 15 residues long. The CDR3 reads CASSQAGGDSYEQYF. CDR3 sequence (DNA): TGCGCCAGCAGCCAAGCAGGGGGCGACTCCTACGAGCAGTACTTC.

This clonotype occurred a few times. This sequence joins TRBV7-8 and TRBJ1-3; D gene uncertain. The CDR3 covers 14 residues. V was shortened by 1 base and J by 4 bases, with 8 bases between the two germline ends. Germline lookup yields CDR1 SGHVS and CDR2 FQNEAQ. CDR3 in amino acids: CASSLVNRGNTIYF. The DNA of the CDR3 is TGTGCCAGCAGCTTAGTAAACAGAGGAAACACCATATATTTT.

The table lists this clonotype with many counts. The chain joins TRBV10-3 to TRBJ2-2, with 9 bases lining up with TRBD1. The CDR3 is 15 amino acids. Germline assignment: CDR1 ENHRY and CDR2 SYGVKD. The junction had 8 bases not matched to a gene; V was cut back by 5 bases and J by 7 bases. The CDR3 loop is CAISPGTGILGELFF. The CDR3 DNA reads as TGTGCCATCAGTCCCGGGACAGGGATCCTCGGGGAGCTGTTTTTT.

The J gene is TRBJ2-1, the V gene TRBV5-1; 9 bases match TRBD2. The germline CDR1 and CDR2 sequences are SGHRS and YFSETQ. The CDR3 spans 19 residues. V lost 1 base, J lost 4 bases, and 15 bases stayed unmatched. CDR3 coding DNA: TGCGCCAGCAGCTTGTATGCGGCGGGGGGGCGGGCCCCTTACAATGAGCAGTTCTTC. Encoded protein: CASSLYAAGGRAPYNEQFF.

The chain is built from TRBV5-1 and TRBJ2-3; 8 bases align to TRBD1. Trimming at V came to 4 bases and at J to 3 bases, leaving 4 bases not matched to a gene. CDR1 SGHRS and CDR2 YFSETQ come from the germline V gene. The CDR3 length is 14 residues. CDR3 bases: TGCGCCAGCAGCACCACAGGGGGGACAGATACGCAGTATTTT. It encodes CASSTTGGTDTQYF.

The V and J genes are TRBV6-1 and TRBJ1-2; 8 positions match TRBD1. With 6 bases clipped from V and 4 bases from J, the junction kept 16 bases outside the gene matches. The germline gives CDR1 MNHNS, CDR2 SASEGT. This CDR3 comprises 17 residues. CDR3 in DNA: TGTGCCAGCAGACAACATCAAGGACAGGGACGCGGCTATGGCTACACCTTC. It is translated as CASRQHQGQGRGYGYTF.

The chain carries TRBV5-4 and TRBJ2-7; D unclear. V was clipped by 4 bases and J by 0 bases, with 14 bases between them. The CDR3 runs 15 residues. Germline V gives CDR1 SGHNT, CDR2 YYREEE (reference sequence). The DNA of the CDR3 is TGTGCCAGCAGCCCTTTTCTCCAGAGCTCCTACGAGCAGTACTTC. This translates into CASSPFLQSSYEQYF.

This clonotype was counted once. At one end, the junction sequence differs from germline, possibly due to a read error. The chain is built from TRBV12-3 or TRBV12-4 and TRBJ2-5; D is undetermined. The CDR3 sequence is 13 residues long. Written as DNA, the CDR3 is TGTGCCAGCAGTCACCCCGGATGGCCAAGGGCGTTCTTC. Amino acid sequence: CASSHPGWPRAFF.

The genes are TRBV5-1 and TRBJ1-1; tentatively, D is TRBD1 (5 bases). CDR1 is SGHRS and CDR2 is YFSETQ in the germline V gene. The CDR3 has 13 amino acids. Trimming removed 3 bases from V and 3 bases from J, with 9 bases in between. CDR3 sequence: CASSWGDYTEAFF. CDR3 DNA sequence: TGCGCCAGCAGCTGGGGGGATTACACTGAAGCTTTCTTT. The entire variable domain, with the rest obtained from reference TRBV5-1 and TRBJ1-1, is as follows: KAGVTQTPRYLIKTRGQQVTLSCSPISGHRSVSWYQQTPGQGLQFLFEYFSETQRNKGNFPGRFSGRQFSNSRSEMNVSTLELGDSALYLCASSWGDYTEAFFGQGTRLTVV.

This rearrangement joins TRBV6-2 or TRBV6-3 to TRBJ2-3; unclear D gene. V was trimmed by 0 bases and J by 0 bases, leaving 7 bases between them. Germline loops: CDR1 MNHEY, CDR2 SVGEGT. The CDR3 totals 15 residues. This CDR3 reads CASSYSADSTDTQYF. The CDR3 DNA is TGTGCCAGCAGTTACTCTGCGGATAGCACAGATACGCAGTATTTT.

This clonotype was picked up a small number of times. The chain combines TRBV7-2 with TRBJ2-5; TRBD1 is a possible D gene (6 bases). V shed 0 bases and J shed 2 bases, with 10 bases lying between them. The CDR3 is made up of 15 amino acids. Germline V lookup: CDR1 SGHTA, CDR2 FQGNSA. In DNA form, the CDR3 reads TGTGCCAGCAGCTTAGCCGGACAGAGACAAGAGACCCAGTACTTC. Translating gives CASSLAGQRQETQYF.

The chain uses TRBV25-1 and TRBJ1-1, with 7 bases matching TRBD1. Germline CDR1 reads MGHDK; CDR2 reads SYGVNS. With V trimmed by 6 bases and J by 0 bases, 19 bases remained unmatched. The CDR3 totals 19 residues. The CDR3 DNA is TGTGCCAGCAGCCCCATTGGTGGCAGGGGGGTTGGGATGAACACTGAAGCTTTCTTT. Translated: CASSPIGGRGVGMNTEAFF.

CDR3 coding DNA: TGTGCCAGCAGTTTAGCAACTAGCGGGAGTGATGAGCAGTACTTC. Amino acids: CASSLATSGSDEQYF. The rearrangement joins TRBV12-3 or TRBV12-4 to TRBJ2-7; 11 nucleotides agree with TRBD2. The CDR3 has 15 residues. With 0 bases clipped from V and 7 bases from J, the junction kept 5 bases outside the gene matches.

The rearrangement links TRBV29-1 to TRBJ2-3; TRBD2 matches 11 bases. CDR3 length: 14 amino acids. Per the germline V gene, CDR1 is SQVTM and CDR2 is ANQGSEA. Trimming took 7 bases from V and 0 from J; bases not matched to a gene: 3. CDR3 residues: CSGRLAGSTDTQYF. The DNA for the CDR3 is TGCAGCGGGCGACTAGCGGGGAGCACAGATACGCAGTATTTT.

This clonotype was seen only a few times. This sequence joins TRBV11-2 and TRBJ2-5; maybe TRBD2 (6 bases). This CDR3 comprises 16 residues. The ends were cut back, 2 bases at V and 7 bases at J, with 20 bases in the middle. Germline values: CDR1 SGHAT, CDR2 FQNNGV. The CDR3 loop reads CASSLRVIGGSGTQYF. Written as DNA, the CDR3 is TGTGCCAGCAGCTTAAGGGTCATTGGGGGGTCGGGGACCCAGTACTTC.

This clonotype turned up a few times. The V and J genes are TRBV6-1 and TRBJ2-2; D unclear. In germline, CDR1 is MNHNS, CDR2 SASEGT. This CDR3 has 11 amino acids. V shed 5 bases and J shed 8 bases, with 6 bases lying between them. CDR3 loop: CASSKRGELFF. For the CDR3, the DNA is TGTGCCAGCAGTAAACGTGGGGAGCTGTTTTTT.

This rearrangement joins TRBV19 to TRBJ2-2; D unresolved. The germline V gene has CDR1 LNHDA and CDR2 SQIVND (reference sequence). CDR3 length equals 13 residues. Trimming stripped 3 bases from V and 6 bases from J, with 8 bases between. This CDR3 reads CASSIRLSGELFF. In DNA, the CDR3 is TGTGCCAGTAGTATCCGGCTCTCCGGGGAGCTGTTTTTT. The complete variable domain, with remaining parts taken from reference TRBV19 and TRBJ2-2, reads DGGITQSPKYLFRKEGQNVTLSCEQNLNHDAMYWYRQDPGQGLRLIYYSQIVNDFQKGDIAEGYSVSREKKESFPLTVTSAQKNPTAFYLCASSIRLSGELFFGEGSRLTVL.

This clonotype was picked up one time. CDR3 sequence reads: CASSETGLNIPEAFF. The DNA for the CDR3 is TGTGCCAGCAGTGAGACGGGACTCAATATCCCTGAAGCTTTCTTT. The gene calls are TRBV6-1 and TRBJ1-1, with D tentatively TRBD1 (5 bases). The CDR3 extends over 15 amino acids. V was cut by 3 bases and J by 6 bases, with 17 bases left in between. CDR1 is MNHNS, CDR2 SASEGT, per germline.

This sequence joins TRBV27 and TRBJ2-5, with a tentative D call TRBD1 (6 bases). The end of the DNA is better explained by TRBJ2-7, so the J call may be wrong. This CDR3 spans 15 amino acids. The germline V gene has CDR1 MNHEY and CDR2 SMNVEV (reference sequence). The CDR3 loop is CASSSLGARSYEQYF. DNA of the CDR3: TGTGCCAGCAGTTCCTTGGGGGCTCGCTCCTACGAGCAGTACTTC.

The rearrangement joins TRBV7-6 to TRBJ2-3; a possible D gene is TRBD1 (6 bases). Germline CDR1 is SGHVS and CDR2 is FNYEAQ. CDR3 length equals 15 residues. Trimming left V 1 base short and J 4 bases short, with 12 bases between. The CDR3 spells CASSLGHGGSDTQYF. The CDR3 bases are TGTGCCAGCAGCTTAGGGCATGGGGGCTCAGATACGCAGTATTTT. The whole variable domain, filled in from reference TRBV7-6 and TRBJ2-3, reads GAGVSQSPRYKVTKRGQDVALRCDPISGHVSLYWYRQALGQGPEFLTYFNYEAQQDKSGLPNDRFSAERPEGSISTLTIQRTEQRDSAMYRCASSLGHGGSDTQYFGPGTRLTVL.

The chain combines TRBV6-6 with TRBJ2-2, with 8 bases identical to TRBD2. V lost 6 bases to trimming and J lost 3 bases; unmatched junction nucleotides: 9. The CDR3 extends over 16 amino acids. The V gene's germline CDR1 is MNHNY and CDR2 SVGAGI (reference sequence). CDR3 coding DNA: TGTGCCAGCAGGCCAACCTTAGCGGGGTACACCGGGGAGCTGTTTTTT. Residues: CASRPTLAGYTGELFF.

CDR3 sequence reads: CAWSPRWPGYGYTF. The CDR3 region has the DNA TGTGCCTGGAGCCCACGGTGGCCGGGCTATGGCTACACCTTC. This chain joins TRBV30 and TRBJ1-2; D is undetermined. With 3 bases removed from V and 4 bases from J, the gap between germline ends came to 15 bases. This CDR3 has 14 residues. Germline-derived CDR1 and CDR2 are GTSNPN and SVGIG (reference sequence).

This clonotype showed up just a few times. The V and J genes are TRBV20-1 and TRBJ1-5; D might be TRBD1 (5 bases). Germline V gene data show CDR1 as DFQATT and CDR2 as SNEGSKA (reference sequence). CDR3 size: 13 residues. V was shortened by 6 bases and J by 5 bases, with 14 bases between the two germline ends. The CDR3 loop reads CSARQGEYQPQHF. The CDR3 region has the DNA TGCAGTGCCCGCCAAGGGGAATATCAGCCCCAGCATTTT.